The 11 T cell receptor beta chains below all came from one sample that was sequenced in a study of T cells expressing NK-cell markers. Reprocessing the 5' RACE reads, TCRdb reports a single entry for every CDR3 protein and omits DNA. Its table records 400,000 to 500,000 distinct CDR3 sequences. Sequencing input: blood T cells: a sorted CD56 or NKG2C T cell subset, CD4+ or CD8+ T cells, or bulk PBMC T cells (not recorded which). The receptors were gathered from a woman between 18 and 69 years old in good health.

The rearrangement links TRBV4-1 to TRBJ2-1. This CDR3 spans 13 amino acids. Germline V CDR1 and CDR2: MGHRA, YSYEKL. CDR3 in amino acids: CASSQERYNEQFF.

The chain combines TRBV19 with TRBJ1-2; TCRdb reports TRBD1, a call that lacks DNA to check it against. There are 15 residues in the CDR3. In germline, CDR1 is LNHDA, CDR2 SQIVND (reference sequence). The CDR3 sequence is CACAAWGSATYGYTF.

V usage is TRBV4-3 and J usage is TRBJ1-1. CDR3 length: 13 residues. Germline-derived CDR1 and CDR2 are LGHNA and YSLEER. CDR3 region: CASSQVPAGSAFF.

CDR3 sequence: CSASFGNSGNTIYF. The chain employs TRBV20-1 and TRBJ1-3. Germline V gene data show CDR1 as DFQATT and CDR2 as SNEGSKA (reference sequence). There are 14 residues in the CDR3.

The chain combines TRBV12-3 or TRBV12-4 with TRBJ1-1; TCRdb designates TRBD1, a call that cannot be tested without DNA. The CDR3 is 13 residues long. CDR3 protein: CASANTGVTEAFF.

The chain links TRBV6-5 to TRBJ2-5; the TCRdb call, TRBD1, lacks DNA for checking. Germline assignment: CDR1 MNHEY and CDR2 SVGAGI. The CDR3 is 13 residues long. The CDR3 sequence is CASGAAVQETQYF.

The chain links TRBV2 to TRBJ2-1. Germline lookup yields CDR1 SNHLY and CDR2 FYNNEI. The CDR3 spans 11 residues. The CDR3 sequence: CASSGRNEQFF. Filled out from reference TRBV2 and TRBJ2-1, the complete variable domain reads EPEVTQTPSHQVTQMGQEVILRCVPISNHLYFYWYRQILGQKVEFLVSFYNNEISEKSEIFDDQFSVERPDGSNFTLKIRSTKLEDSAMYFCASSGRNEQFFGPGTRLTVL.

V is TRBV25-1 and J is TRBJ2-2; lacking DNA, the TRBD1 call made by TCRdb goes unchecked. Germline CDR1 MGHDK, CDR2 SYGVNS. This CDR3 is 14 amino acids long. The chain's CDR3 is CASSLQGASGELFF.

The gene calls are TRBV20-1 and TRBJ2-3; the TCRdb D gene call, TRBD2, has no DNA to confirm it. Germline CDR1 reads DFQATT; CDR2 reads SNEGSKA (reference sequence). The CDR3 is made up of 15 amino acids. The chain's CDR3 is CSAREGTSTTDTQYF.

V and J are TRBV28 and TRBJ1-1. The CDR3 is 11 residues long. CDR1 is MDHEN and CDR2 is SYDVKM in the germline V gene. The chain's CDR3 is CASSLGPGAFF.

The chain is built from TRBV20-1 and TRBJ1-1; no DNA is available, so the TRBD1 call from TCRdb remains unchecked. This CDR3 has 14 amino acids. Germline-derived CDR1 and CDR2 are DFQATT and SNEGSKA (reference sequence). The CDR3 loop reads CSAPSTQGNTEAFF.